The clone carrying this T cell receptor (beta chain) was seen ten or more times. Its specificity is unknown. These data belong to a study of CD8 T cells in ankylosing spondylitis. Whole-study results and caveats: Ankylosing spondylitis blood appeared to be characterized by a TCR beta motif of 8 or 9 highly homologous variants. Clones linked to disease were reported to show significant enrichment in matched ankylosing spondylitis synovial fluid.

TCRdb reanalysed the 5' RACE reads using MiXCR and keeps one entry per CDR3 protein. The sample lists about 360,000 distinct CDR3 sequences; 20% were seen once. V was clipped by 6 bases and J by 3 bases; unmatched bases: 6. CDR3 length equals 14 residues. The sequenced sample consisted of blood, either unsorted or a sorted T cell fraction (not recorded which). The sequence came from a male donor with ankylosing spondylitis or in good health (not recorded which). V and J are TRBV12-3 or TRBV12-4 and TRBJ2-7, with 9 bases identical to TRBD1. CDR3 sequence: CASSLGQGYYEQYF. The DNA for the CDR3 is TGTGCCAGCAGCTTGGGACAGGGATACTACGAGCAGTACTTC.